This T cell receptor (beta chain) emerged from a study of T cells in localized non-small cell lung cancer. General study findings and limits: In adjacent lung, a median roughly 60 of the top 100 tumor clones were found. Sequencing was limited to one tumor region, leaving the possibility of heterogeneity open. In the blood, greater T cell density corresponded to longer overall survival. Uninvolved adjacent lung had more T cell clonality than any other tissue, topping tumor.

As for this clone: Its antigen is not known.

Produced via immunoSEQ multiplex PCR; TCRdb's table is partial and in-frame only. The profile shows about 2,000 clones, 25% to 35% of them singletons. Per germline, CDR1 GTSNPN and CDR2 SVGIG (reference sequence). V was shortened by 2 bases and J by 5 bases, with 12 bases between the two germline ends. This CDR3 has 14 residues. The receptor was derived from a woman aged 35 to 75 with stage II squamous cell lung carcinoma. V is TRBV30 and J is TRBJ2-2, with a possible D match to TRBD2 (6 bases). Sequencing was performed on normal lung tissue next to the tumor, taken before any cancer treatment. The CDR3 spells CAWSRGIGTGELFF. The CDR3 DNA sequence: TGTGCCTGGAGTCGGGGGATAGGGACCGGGGAGCTGTTTTTT.